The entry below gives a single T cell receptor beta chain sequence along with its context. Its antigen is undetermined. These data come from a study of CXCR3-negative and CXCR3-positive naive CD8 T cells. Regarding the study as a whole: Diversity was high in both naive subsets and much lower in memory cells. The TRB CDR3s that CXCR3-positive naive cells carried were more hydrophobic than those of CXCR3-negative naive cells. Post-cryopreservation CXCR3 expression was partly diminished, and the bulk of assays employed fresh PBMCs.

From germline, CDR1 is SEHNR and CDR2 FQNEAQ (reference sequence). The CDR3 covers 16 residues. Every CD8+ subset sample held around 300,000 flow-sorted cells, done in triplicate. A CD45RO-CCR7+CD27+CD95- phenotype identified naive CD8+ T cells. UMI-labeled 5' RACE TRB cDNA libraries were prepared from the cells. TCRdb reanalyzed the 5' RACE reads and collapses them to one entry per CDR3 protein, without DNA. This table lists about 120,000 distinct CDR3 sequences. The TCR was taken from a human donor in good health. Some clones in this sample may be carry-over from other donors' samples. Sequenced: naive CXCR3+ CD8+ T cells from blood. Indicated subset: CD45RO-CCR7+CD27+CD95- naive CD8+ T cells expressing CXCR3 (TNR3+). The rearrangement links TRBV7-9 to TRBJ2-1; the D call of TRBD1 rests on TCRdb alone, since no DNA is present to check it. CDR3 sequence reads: CASSPVGGISYNEQFF.